These 24 T cell receptor beta chains came from one sample sequenced in a study of early T cells in non-severe SARS-CoV-2 infection. TCRdb redid the calling of the 5' RACE reads with MiXCR, one entry per CDR3 protein. The table has 100,000 to 150,000 distinct CDR3 sequences, approximately 15% seen once. The specimen sequenced was whole blood. The origin of the receptors is an adult who was a healthcare worker with PCR-confirmed SARS-CoV-2 infection or an uninfected control (not recorded which).

The chain links TRBV3-1 to TRBJ1-1; tentatively, D is TRBD1 (5 bases). Germline CDR1 reads LGHDT; CDR2 reads YNNKEL (reference sequence). Trimming left V 2 bases short and J 0 bases short, with 10 bases between. The CDR3 is made up of 15 amino acids. CDR3 sequence: CASSQSWGVNTEAFF. In nucleotides, the CDR3 is TGTGCCAGCAGCCAAAGTTGGGGCGTGAACACTGAAGCTTTCTTT. Based on the CDR3 plus reference TRBV3-1 and TRBJ1-1, the full variable domain is DTAVSQTPKYLVTQMGNDKSIKCEQNLGHDTMYWYKQDSKKFLKIMFSYNNKELIINETVPNRFSPKSPDKAHLNLHINSLELGDSAVYFCASSQSWGVNTEAFFGQGTRLTVV.

This clonotype was found a few times. The gene calls are TRBV5-4 and TRBJ1-3; 9 bases are a match to TRBD1. Per the germline V gene, CDR1 is SGHNT and CDR2 is YYREEE (reference sequence). The CDR3 covers 16 residues. The trim removed 3 bases at V and 3 bases at J, leaving 7 bases unmatched. CDR3 DNA sequence: TGTGCCAGCAGCTCCGGGACAGGGTTGAGTGGAAACACCATATATTTT. It specifies CASSSGTGLSGNTIYF.

This clonotype has a handful of counts. The rearrangement joins TRBV6-1 to TRBJ2-1, with unresolved D. CDR3 length: 15 residues. Germline-derived CDR1 and CDR2 are MNHNS and SASEGT. The V gene lost 2 bases and the J gene lost 5 bases, with 13 bases spanning the gap. In nucleotides, the CDR3 is TGTGCCAGCAGTGAACAGGCCAGATCCAACAATGAGCAGTTCTTC. Protein product: CASSEQARSNNEQFF.

This sequence joins TRBV19 and TRBJ2-1; 8 positions match TRBD2. Germline loops: CDR1 LNHDA, CDR2 SQIVND (reference sequence). J gave up 6 bases and V 6 bases, and 4 bases lay outside the gene matches. This CDR3 contains 13 residues. The CDR3 DNA reads TGTGCCAGTAGCCGGACTAGCAGCAATGAGCAGTTCTTC. Encoded protein: CASSRTSSNEQFF.

This clonotype has more than one count but fewer than ten. This CDR3 reads CASSPGLEGEQYF. Here the CDR3 DNA reads TGTGCCAGCTCACCGGGACTAGAAGGCGAGCAGTACTTC. The chain is built from TRBV18 and TRBJ2-7, with TRBD2 matching over 8 bases. Germline trimming cut 3 bases from V and 6 bases from J; bases unmatched to any gene: 4. The CDR3 extends over 13 amino acids. Germline V gene sequence: CDR1 KGHSH, CDR2 LQKENI. Combining the CDR3 with reference TRBV18 and TRBJ2-7 gives the whole variable domain NAGVMQNPRHLVRRRGQEARLRCSPMKGHSHVYWYRQLPEEGLKFMVYLQKENIIDESGMPKERFSAEFPKEGPSILRIQQVVRGDSAAYFCASSPGLEGEQYFGPGTRLTVT.

This clonotype was seen at least ten times. The rearrangement uses TRBV29-1 and TRBJ2-1; D is possibly TRBD2 (7 bases). The germline V gene has CDR1 SQVTM and CDR2 ANQGSEA. The ends were cut back, 3 bases at V and 12 bases at J, with 15 bases in the middle. This CDR3 is 12 amino acids long. CDR3 amino acids: CSVDSLGGRQFF. The CDR3 DNA reads TGCAGCGTTGACTCCCTCGGGGGGCGGCAGTTCTTC.

This clonotype was seen only a few times. This sequence joins TRBV29-1 and TRBJ2-5, with 8 bases fitting TRBD1. J lost 5 bases, V lost 6 bases, and 11 bases had no gene match. This CDR3 comprises 14 residues. Germline V lookup: CDR1 SQVTM, CDR2 ANQGSEA. The CDR3: CSVGITGGRETQYF. The CDR3 nucleotides are TGCAGCGTCGGGATCACAGGGGGAAGGGAGACCCAGTACTTC.

The chain couples TRBV20-1 to TRBJ2-1; 9 bases are a match to TRBD1. Unmatched junction bases numbered 9, after V lost 3 bases and J lost 9 bases. The CDR3 runs to 14 residues. The germline V gene encodes CDR1 DFQATT and CDR2 SNEGSKA (reference sequence). The CDR3 reads CSASPGTGWVEQFF. The CDR3 nucleotides are TGCAGTGCTAGCCCCGGGACAGGGTGGGTTGAGCAGTTCTTC.

The CDR3 loop reads CASSSGDTGIEQYF. The CDR3 DNA sequence: TGTGCCAGCTCTTCGGGGGACACGGGTATCGAGCAGTACTTC. The chain recombines TRBV18 with TRBJ2-7; tentatively, D is TRBD1 or TRBD2 (6 bases each). This CDR3 comprises 14 residues. The germline V gene has CDR1 KGHSH and CDR2 LQKENI. Deletions cut 6 bases from V and 6 bases from J, with 18 bases between.

This clonotype was detected a few times. The rearrangement links TRBV5-5 to TRBJ1-4; D unclear. V was clipped by 2 bases and J by 6 bases, with 11 bases between them. CDR1 is SGHKS and CDR2 is YYEKEE in the germline V gene (reference sequence). The CDR3 is 14 amino acids. The CDR3 sequence: CASSFGGLDEKLFF. CDR3 DNA sequence: TGTGCCAGCAGCTTCGGAGGGCTTGATGAAAAACTGTTTTTT.

V usage is TRBV20-1 and J usage is TRBJ1-1; D ambiguous. The ends were cut back, 0 bases at V and 11 bases at J, with 16 bases in the middle. This CDR3 comprises 13 residues. In germline, CDR1 is DFQATT, CDR2 SNEGSKA (reference sequence). The CDR3 coding sequence is TGCAGTGCTAGAGAATCCATTTCTCTGGTGGCTTTCTTT. This encodes CSARESISLVAFF.

There are many counts of this clonotype. The chain has TRBV29-1 and TRBJ2-7; a possible D gene is TRBD1 (6 bases). Germline V CDR1 and CDR2: SQVTM, ANQGSEA. The V and J ends lost 7 bases and 3 bases respectively, with 16 bases between them. The CDR3 is 13 amino acids. The CDR3: CSARGQFSYEQYF. The CDR3 DNA is TGCAGCGCCCGAGGACAGTTCAGCTACGAGCAGTACTTC.

This clonotype turned up a few times. The V call is TRBV10-3, the J call TRBJ1-6; TRBD1 might be the D (5 bases). V was cut by 9 bases and J by 8 bases, with 14 bases left in between. Germline CDR1 ENHRY, CDR2 SYGVKD. The CDR3 is 13 residues long. This chain's CDR3 is CAMSEGRDSPLHF. The CDR3 nucleotides are TGTGCCATGTCCGAGGGGCGAGATTCACCCCTCCACTTT.

This sequence joins TRBV12-3 or TRBV12-4 and TRBJ2-2; no definite D call. CDR3 length: 15 amino acids. Trimming shortened V by 1 base and J by 5 bases, and 11 bases separated the two germline ends. CDR3 loop: CASSLGVRGTGELFF. CDR3 DNA sequence: TGTGCCAGCAGTTTAGGGGTCCGTGGAACCGGGGAGCTGTTTTTT.

The CDR3 nucleotides read TGCGCCAGCAGTGAGGGGACTAGCATCTACGAGCAGTACTTC. This encodes CASSEGTSIYEQYF. The gene calls are TRBV10-1 and TRBJ2-7; 9 bases are shared with TRBD2. This CDR3 contains 14 residues. Trimming took 2 bases from V and 3 from J; bases not matched to a gene: 2. Germline CDR1 and CDR2: WNHNN and SYGVQD (reference sequence).

In this sample, this clonotype turned up a few times. The CDR3 spells CASSVGPDAEAFF. DNA of the CDR3: TGTGCCAGCAGTGTTGGCCCGGACGCTGAAGCTTTCTTT. The V gene is TRBV9, the J gene TRBJ1-1; D remains unclear. The CDR3 length is 13 residues. The V end lost 5 bases, the J end lost 6 bases, and 14 bases lay between the germline ends. Per germline, CDR1 SGDLS and CDR2 YYNGEE.

The chain uses TRBV5-1 and TRBJ1-2, with D maybe TRBD1 (6 bases). V was shortened by 4 bases and J by 3 bases, with 16 bases between the two germline ends. The germline V gene encodes CDR1 SGHRS and CDR2 YFSETQ. The CDR3 loop spans 15 amino acids. CDR3 nucleotide sequence: TGCGCCAGCAGCCCTCCCGGGGGCGCGGACTATGGCTACACCTTC. Protein product: CASSPPGGADYGYTF.

J is TRBJ2-7 and V is TRBV3-1; D not certain. The germline CDR1 and CDR2 sequences are LGHDT and YNNKEL (reference sequence). The V end was cut by 3 bases, the J end by 3 bases, with 15 bases between. This CDR3 spans 15 amino acids. The CDR3 DNA reads TGTGCCAGCAGCCATGCTACGGGCAGTTTCTACGAGCAGTACTTC. Amino acid sequence: CASSHATGSFYEQYF.

This clonotype was observed a few times. The chain combines TRBV5-1 with TRBJ2-5; D tentatively reads TRBD1 or TRBD2 (5 bases each). V lost 1 base, J lost 4 bases, and 11 bases lay in between. Germline CDR1 SGHRS, CDR2 YFSETQ. The CDR3 covers 14 residues. The CDR3 region is CASSLQQGTETQYF. In nucleotides, the CDR3 is TGCGCCAGCAGCTTGCAGCAAGGGACAGAGACCCAGTACTTC.

This clonotype was seen only a few times. J is TRBJ2-7 and V is TRBV29-1; D assignment may be TRBD1 or TRBD2 (5 bases each). V was cut by 6 bases and J by 2 bases, with 11 bases left in between. There are 12 residues in the CDR3. CDR1 is SQVTM, CDR2 ANQGSEA, per germline. The CDR3 sequence is CSVWDGAYEQYF. In DNA, the CDR3 is TGCAGCGTCTGGGACGGAGCCTACGAGCAGTACTTC.

This sequence joins TRBV20-1 and TRBJ2-7; 9 bases map to TRBD2. CDR1 is DFQATT and CDR2 is SNEGSKA in the germline V gene (reference sequence). After removal of 3 bases from V and 4 bases from J, the junction contained 4 bases not matched to a gene. There are 13 residues in the CDR3. CDR3 sequence reads: CSASLAGRYEQYF. Written as DNA, the CDR3 is TGCAGTGCTAGTCTAGCGGGGAGATACGAGCAGTACTTC.

This clonotype was counted only a few times. V usage is TRBV12-3 or TRBV12-4 and J usage is TRBJ2-4; D is ambiguous. This CDR3 region has 11 residues. The V end was cut by 8 bases, the J end by 5 bases, with 7 bases between. CDR3 region: CASEQQNIQYF. CDR3 nucleotide sequence: TGTGCCAGCGAACAGCAAAACATTCAGTACTTC.

The rearrangement joins TRBV5-1 to TRBJ2-7; D remains ambiguous. The CDR3 contains 13 residues. The germline V and J ends were trimmed by 5 bases and 0 bases, with 9 bases remaining between them. Germline CDR1 reads SGHRS; CDR2 reads YFSETQ. CDR3 in amino acids: CASRGPSSYEQYF. In nucleotides, the CDR3 is TGCGCCAGCAGAGGGCCCAGCTCCTACGAGCAGTACTTC.

Concerning this clonotype: A read error is possible here, since a much larger clone lies one base away. The chain employs TRBV4-2 and TRBJ2-6; D is ambiguous. From germline, CDR1 is LGHNA and CDR2 YNFKEQ. This CDR3 comprises 13 residues. Trimming took off 5 bases at V and 1 base at J, with 3 bases between the two ends. The CDR3 sequence: CASSESGANVLTF. The CDR3 DNA sequence: TGTGCCAGCAGCGAGTCTGGGGCCAACGTCCTGACTTTC.